One sample yielded the 10 T cell receptor beta chains listed below, sequenced in a study of blood T cell repertoires in COVID-19. Sequenced by immunoSEQ multiplex PCR; TCRdb stores in-frame clones only, minus some. The table shows under 150,000 clones, with around 83% occurring only once. The sample taken for sequencing was PBMCs or T cells enriched from blood (not recorded which). Source of these receptors: a man aged 30 to 39 who had recovered from COVID-19.

DNA of the CDR3: TGTGCCAGCAGCCCGGGACAGTTTAATTCACCCCTCCACTTT. This encodes CASSPGQFNSPLHF. The V gene is TRBV3-1 (or the pseudogene TRBV3-2), the J gene TRBJ1-6; 7 bases agree with TRBD1. V shed 4 bases, J shed 6 bases, and the junction held 3 bases outside the gene matches. Germline V CDR1 and CDR2: LGHDT, YNNKEL (reference sequence). The CDR3 runs to 14 residues.

This clone was counted a few times. The chain couples TRBV9 to TRBJ1-5; the D is unclear. Germline CDR1 and CDR2: SGDLS and YYNGEE. CDR3 length: 13 amino acids. V gave up 4 bases and J gave up 6 bases, with 11 bases separating them. The CDR3 nucleotides are TGTGCCAGCAGCTCCGGGGTAGGTCAGCCCCAGCATTTT. It is translated as CASSSGVGQPQHF.

This clone occurred a few times. This chain connects TRBV7-6 to TRBJ1-4; unclear D gene. CDR1 is SGHVS and CDR2 is FNYEAQ in the germline V gene. Trimming stripped 2 bases from V and 5 bases from J, with 12 bases between. The CDR3 has 15 residues. CDR3 loop: CASSLLLRKNEKLFF. The CDR3 DNA reads as TGTGCCAGCAGCTTACTACTGAGGAAAAATGAAAAACTGTTTTTT.

V gene TRBV25-1 combines with J gene TRBJ1-6, with D maybe TRBD1 (6 bases). The V gene lost 6 bases and the J gene lost 9 bases, with 15 bases spanning the gap. The CDR3 spans 14 residues. Germline V lookup: CDR1 MGHDK, CDR2 SYGVNS. The CDR3 DNA reads TGTGCCAGCAGGGGACAAGGGGATTTTTCACCCCTCCACTTT. Its protein product is CASRGQGDFSPLHF.

The chain is built from TRBV2 and TRBJ2-2, with TRBD2 matching 9 bases. This CDR3 has 16 residues. CDR1 is SNHLY, CDR2 FYNNEI, per germline. Germline trimming cut 4 bases from V and 1 base from J; bases unmatched to any gene: 4. The CDR3 DNA sequence: TGTGCCAGCAGTGGGCCAGCGGGAGGGAACACCGGGGAGCTGTTTTTT. The encoded protein is CASSGPAGGNTGELFF.

J is TRBJ1-1 and V is TRBV5-6; 10 bases fit TRBD1. V shed 5 bases and J 0 bases; nucleotides not matched to a gene: 7. Germline lookup yields CDR1 SGHDT and CDR2 YYEEEE. The CDR3 is made up of 16 amino acids. This CDR3 is CASSYWTGGMNTEAFF. Here the CDR3 DNA reads TGTGCCAGCAGTTACTGGACAGGGGGGATGAACACTGAAGCTTTCTTT.

This chain links TRBV15 with TRBJ1-6; no firm D call. V was trimmed by 0 bases and J by 0 bases, leaving 9 bases between them. Germline V gene data show CDR1 as LNHNV and CDR2 as YYDKDF (reference sequence). The CDR3 consists of 17 residues. This chain's CDR3 is CATSRDMEVSYNSPLHF. In DNA, the CDR3 is TGTGCCACCAGCAGAGATATGGAGGTCTCCTATAATTCACCCCTCCACTTT.

The chain joins TRBV29-1 to TRBJ2-3, with 14 bases matching TRBD2. Unmatched junction bases numbered 7, after V lost 8 bases and J lost 6 bases. This CDR3 is 14 amino acids long. The V gene's germline CDR1 is SQVTM and CDR2 ANQGSEA. The CDR3 nucleotides are TGCAGCATGGGACTAGCGGGAGAACGGGATACGCAGTATTTT. This codes for CSMGLAGERDTQYF.

The chain links TRBV12-3 or TRBV12-4 to TRBJ2-3; TRBD2 matches at 13 bases. The CDR3 has 13 residues. J gave up 5 bases and V 11 bases, and 4 bases lay outside the gene matches. DNA of the CDR3: TGTGCCGACGGACTAGCGGGAGTAGATACGCAGTATTTT. It yields the protein CADGLAGVDTQYF.

V gene TRBV5-1 combines with J gene TRBJ2-3; TRBD1 agrees at 7 bases. The V and J ends lost 4 bases and 6 bases, in that order; junction bases with no gene match: 5. This CDR3 comprises 13 residues. CDR1 and CDR2 (germline): SGHRS, YFSETQ. The CDR3 spells CASSPDRVDTQYF. Here the CDR3 DNA reads TGCGCCAGCAGCCCAGACAGGGTTGATACGCAGTATTTT. The full variable domain, its missing parts supplied by reference TRBV5-1 and TRBJ2-3, is KAGVTQTPRYLIKTRGQQVTLSCSPISGHRSVSWYQQTPGQGLQFLFEYFSETQRNKGNFPGRFSGRQFSNSRSEMNVSTLELGDSALYLCASSPDRVDTQYFGPGTRLTVL.